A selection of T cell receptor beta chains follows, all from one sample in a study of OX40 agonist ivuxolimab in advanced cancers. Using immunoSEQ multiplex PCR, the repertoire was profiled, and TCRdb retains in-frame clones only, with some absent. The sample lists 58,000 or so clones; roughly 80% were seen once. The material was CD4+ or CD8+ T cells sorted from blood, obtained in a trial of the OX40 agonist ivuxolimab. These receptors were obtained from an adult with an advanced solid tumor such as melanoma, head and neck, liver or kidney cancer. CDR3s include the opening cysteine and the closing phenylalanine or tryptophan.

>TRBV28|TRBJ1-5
CASLGYGNQPQHF
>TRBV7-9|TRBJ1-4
CASSKQGQPNEKLFF
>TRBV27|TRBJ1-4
CASSSLGTIEENEKLFF
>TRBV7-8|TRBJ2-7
CASTPYGLAGGGEQYF
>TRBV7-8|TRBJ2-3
CASSWAGGYADTQYF
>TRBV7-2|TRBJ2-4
CASSSRGSKNIQYF
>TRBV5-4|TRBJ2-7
CASSLGQGASYEQYF
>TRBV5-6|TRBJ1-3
CASSFWDHVANTIYF
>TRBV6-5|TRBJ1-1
CASSYKGTQGRAFF
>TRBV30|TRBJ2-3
CACTGSLTDTQYF
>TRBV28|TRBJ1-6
CASSLRQGKNSPLHF
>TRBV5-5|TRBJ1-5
CASTRQGAADQPQHF
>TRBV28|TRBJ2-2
CASSSPGGRNTGELFF
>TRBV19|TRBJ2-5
CASSKGVDKGTQYF
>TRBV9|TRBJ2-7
CASSVAGRGYEQYF
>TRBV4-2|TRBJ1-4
CASSQDLRTGNEKLFF
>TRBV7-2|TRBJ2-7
CASSRQGGDEQYF
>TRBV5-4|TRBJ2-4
CASSPGTDQNIQYF
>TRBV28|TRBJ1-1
CASCSRDTEAFF
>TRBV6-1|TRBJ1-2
CASSDDRLFYGYTF
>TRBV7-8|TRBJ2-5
CASSPQEGRVETQYF
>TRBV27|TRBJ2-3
CASTPLRGATDTQYF
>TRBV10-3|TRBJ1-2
CAISEEAQGHGYTF
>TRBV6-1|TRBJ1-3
CASRDSSGNTIYF
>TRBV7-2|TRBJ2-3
CASSVRLAGSTDTQYF
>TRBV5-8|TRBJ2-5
CASSPSTGIQETQYF
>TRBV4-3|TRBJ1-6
CASSHGTSLSSYNSPLHF